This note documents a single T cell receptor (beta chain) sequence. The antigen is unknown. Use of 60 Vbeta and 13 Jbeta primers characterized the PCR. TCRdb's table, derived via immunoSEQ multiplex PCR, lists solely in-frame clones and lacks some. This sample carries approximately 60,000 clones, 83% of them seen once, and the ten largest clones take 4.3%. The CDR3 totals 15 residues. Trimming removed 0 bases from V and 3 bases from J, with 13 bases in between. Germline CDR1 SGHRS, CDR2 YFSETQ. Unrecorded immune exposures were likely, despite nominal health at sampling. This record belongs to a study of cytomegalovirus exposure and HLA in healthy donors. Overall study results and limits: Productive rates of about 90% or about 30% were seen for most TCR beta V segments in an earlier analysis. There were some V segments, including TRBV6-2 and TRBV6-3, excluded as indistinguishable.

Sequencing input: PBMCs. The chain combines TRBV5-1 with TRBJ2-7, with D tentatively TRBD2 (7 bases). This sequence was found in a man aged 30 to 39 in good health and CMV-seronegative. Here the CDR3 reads CASSLVRGADYEQYF. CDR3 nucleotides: TGCGCCAGCAGCTTGGTTCGGGGGGCGGACTACGAGCAGTACTTC.